This entry features one T cell receptor beta chain sequence. Clones were read by immunoSEQ multiplex PCR, and TCRdb kept only the in-frame ones, dropping some. Here the sample spans approximately 19,000 clones, more than 25% being singletons. This entry is derived from a study of sequential checkpoint blockade in melanoma. Study details: Both treatment sequences were followed by maintenance nivolumab. TCRbeta immunosequencing was performed on DNA from 91 pretreatment melanoma tumor samples.

As to treatment: randomized to nivolumab then ipilimumab (arm A) or the reverse (arm B). The sequenced sample was tumor tissue (inferred from file names), obtained from a patient given nivolumab and ipilimumab in sequence. This receptor was obtained from a human donor with melanoma.

Here the CDR3 reads CASSIEGYTGELFF. CDR3 bases: TGTGCCAGTAGTATTGAGGGGTACACCGGGGAGCTGTTTTTT. The chain uses TRBV19 and TRBJ2-2, with D possibly called TRBD1 or TRBD2 (5 bases each). The V gene's germline CDR1 is LNHDA and CDR2 SQIVND (reference sequence). Trimming shortened V by 3 bases and J by 3 bases, and 8 bases separated the two germline ends. The CDR3 is 14 residues long.